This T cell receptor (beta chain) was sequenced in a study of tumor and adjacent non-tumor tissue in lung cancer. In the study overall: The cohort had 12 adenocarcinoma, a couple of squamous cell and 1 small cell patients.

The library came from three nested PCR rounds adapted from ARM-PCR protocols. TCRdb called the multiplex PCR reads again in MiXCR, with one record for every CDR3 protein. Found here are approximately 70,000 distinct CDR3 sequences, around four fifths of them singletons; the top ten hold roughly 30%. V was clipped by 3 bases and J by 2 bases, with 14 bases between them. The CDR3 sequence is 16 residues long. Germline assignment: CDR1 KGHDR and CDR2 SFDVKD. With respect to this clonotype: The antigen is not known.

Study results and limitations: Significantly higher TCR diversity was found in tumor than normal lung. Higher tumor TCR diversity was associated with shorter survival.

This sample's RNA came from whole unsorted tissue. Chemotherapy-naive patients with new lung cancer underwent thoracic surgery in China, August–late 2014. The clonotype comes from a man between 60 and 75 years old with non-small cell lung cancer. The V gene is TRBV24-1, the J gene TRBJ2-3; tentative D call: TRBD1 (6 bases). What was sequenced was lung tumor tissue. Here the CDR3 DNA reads TGTGCCACCAGTGATCCCGGACAGTGGGACACAGATACGCAGTATTTT. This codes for CATSDPGQWDTDTQYF.